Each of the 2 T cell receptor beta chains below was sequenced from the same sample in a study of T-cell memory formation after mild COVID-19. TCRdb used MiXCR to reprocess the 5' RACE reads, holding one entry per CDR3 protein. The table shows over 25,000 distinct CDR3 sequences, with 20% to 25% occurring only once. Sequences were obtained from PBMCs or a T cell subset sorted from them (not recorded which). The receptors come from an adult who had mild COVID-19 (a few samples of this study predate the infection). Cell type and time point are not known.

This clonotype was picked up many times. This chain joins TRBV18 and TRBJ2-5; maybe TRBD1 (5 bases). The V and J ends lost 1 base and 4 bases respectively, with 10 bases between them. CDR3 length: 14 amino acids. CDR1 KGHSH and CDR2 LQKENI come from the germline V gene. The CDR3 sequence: CASSPRRVGETQYF. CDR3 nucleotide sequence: TGTGCCAGCTCACCACGCAGGGTGGGAGAGACCCAGTACTTC.

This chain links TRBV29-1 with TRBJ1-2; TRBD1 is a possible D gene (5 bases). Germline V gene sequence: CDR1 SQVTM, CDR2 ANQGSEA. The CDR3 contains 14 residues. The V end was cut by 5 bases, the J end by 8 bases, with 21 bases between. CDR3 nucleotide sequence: TGCAGCGTTACGGCGTCAGGGATGGAAAAAGGCTACACCTTC. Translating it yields CSVTASGMEKGYTF.